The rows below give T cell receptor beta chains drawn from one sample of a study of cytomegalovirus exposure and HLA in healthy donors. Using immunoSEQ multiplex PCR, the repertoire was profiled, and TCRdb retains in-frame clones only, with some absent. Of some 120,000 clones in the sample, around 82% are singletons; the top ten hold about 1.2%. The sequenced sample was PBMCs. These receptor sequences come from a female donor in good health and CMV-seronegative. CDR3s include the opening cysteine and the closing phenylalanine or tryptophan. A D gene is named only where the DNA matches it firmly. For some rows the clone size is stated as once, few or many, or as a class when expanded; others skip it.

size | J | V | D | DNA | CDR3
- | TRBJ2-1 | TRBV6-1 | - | TGTGCCAGCAGTGAAGACGGGGACAATGAGCAGTTCTTC | CASSEDGDNEQFF
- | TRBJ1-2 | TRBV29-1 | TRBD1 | TGCAGCACCGGACAGGGGCTATTGGATGGCTACACCTTC | CSTGQGLLDGYTF
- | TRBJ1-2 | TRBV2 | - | TGTGCCAGCAGCAGGTCCCGGGAATCAGGCTACACCTTC | CASSRSRESGYTF
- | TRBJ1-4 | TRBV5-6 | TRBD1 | TGTGCCAGCAGCGAGACAGGGGCCGCAACTAATGAAAAACTGTTTTTT | CASSETGAATNEKLFF
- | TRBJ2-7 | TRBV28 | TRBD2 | TGTGCCAGCAGTTGGGACTACGGTTACGAGCAGTACTTC | CASSWDYGYEQYF
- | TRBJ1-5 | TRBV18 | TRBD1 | TGTGCCAGCTCACCAAACAGGGGAGAGCCCCAGCATTTT | CASSPNRGEPQHF
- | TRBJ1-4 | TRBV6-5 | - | TGTGCCAGCAGTTACGTCCGCGGGGGGCGCGGTGAAAAACTGTTTTTT | CASSYVRGGRGEKLFF
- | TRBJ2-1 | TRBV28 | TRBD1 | TGTGCCAGTAGAACAGGGGCAGGTGGGAAGTACGAGCAGTTCTTC | CASRTGAGGKYEQFF
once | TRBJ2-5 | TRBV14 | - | TGTGCCAGCAGCCCATCGGTGATCGAGACCCAGTACTTC | CASSPSVIETQYF
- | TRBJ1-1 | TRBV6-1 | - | TGTGCCAGCAGTGAATATCGGGGAGGCACTGAAGCTTTCTTT | CASSEYRGGTEAFF
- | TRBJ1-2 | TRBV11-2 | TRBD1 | TGTGCCAGCAGCTTAGAGAGGGGGCTCTGGGGCTACACCTTC | CASSLERGLWGYTF
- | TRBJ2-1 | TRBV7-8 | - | TGTGCCAGCAGCGAAGGACAGATCTGGGGTGGTGAGCAGTTCTTC | CASSEGQIWGGEQFF
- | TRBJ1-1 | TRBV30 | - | TGTGCCTGCACCCCCGGTGCACTTCAGAACACTGAAGCTTTCTTT | CACTPGALQNTEAFF
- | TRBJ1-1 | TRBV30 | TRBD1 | TGTGCCTGGAGTGTATTGGGACAGCCAAACACTGAAGCTTTCTTT | CAWSVLGQPNTEAFF
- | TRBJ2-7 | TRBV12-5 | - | TGTGCTAGTGGTTTGGACGATCGCGGGTTCCGCTACGAGCAGTACTTC | CASGLDDRGFRYEQYF
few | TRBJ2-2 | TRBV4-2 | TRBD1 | TGTGCCAGCAGCCAAGTTAAGAGACAGGGGGCCGGGGAGCTGTTTTTT | CASSQVKRQGAGELFF
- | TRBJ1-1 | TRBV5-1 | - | TGCGCCAGCAGCTTTGTAGAGGACACTGAAGCTTTCTTT | CASSFVEDTEAFF
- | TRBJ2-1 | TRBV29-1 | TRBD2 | TGCAGCGGCAGGGGGGGACTAGCGGGGGGGACTGAGCAGTTCTTC | CSGRGGLAGGTEQFF
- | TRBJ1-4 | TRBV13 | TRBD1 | TGTGCCAGCAGCTTAGGCCAGGGGGCGGATGAAAAACTGTTTTTT | CASSLGQGADEKLFF
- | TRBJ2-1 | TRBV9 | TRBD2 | TGTGCCAGCAGCTCGGCGCGGAGGGCTAGCGGGTATATCCGGGACAATGAGCAGTTCTTC | CASSSARRASGYIRDNEQFF
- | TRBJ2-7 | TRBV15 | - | TGTGCCACCAGCAGAGACCAGACAGACCGCTTTACTTACGAGCAGTACTTC | CATSRDQTDRFTYEQYF
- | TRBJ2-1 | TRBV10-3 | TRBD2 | TGTGCCATCAGCCCGAGCGGGAGCAACGGTGAGCAGTTCTTC | CAISPSGSNGEQFF
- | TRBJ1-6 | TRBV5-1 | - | TGCGCCAGCAGCCCTACGGGTAATTCACCCCTCCACTTT | CASSPTGNSPLHF
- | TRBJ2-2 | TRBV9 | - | TGTGCCAGCAGCGTACAGGGCCTGAACACCGGGGAGCTGTTTTTT | CASSVQGLNTGELFF
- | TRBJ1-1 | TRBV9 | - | TGTGCCAGCAGCCCGCGAAGATTCCCGGAGGACACTGAAGCTTTCTTT | CASSPRRFPEDTEAFF
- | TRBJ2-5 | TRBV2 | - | TGTGCCAGCAGCGCCGCCAGGGAGACCCAGTACTTC | CASSAARETQYF
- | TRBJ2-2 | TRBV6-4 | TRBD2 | TGTGCCAGCAGTGACGGCGGGGGGCAAAACACCGGGGAGCTGTTTTTT | CASSDGGGQNTGELFF
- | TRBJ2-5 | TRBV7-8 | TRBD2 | TGTGCCAGCGGCAAAACTAGCGGGGGGGTACAAGAGACCCAGTACTTC | CASGKTSGGVQETQYF
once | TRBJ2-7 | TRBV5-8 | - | TGTGCCAGCAGCTTGGACGCAGGTCCCTACGAGCAGTACTTC | CASSLDAGPYEQYF
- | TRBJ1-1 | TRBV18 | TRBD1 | TGTGCCAGCTCACTCGACAGGGGGCGGACTGAAGCTTTCTTT | CASSLDRGRTEAFF
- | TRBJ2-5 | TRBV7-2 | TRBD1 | TGTGCCAGCAGCCCTCACAGGGGACCGGGATTTCGGGAGACCCAGTACTTC | CASSPHRGPGFRETQYF